These T cell receptor beta chains were read from a single sample in a study of blood T cell repertoires in COVID-19. The assay was immunoSEQ multiplex PCR, and TCRdb's table has in-frame clones only and misses some. The sample lists 220,000 or so clones, roughly 88% occurring once. Sequenced: PBMCs or T cells enriched from blood (not recorded which). These receptors all come from a woman aged 45-60 years who had recovered from COVID-19. Both conserved end residues are part of each CDR3. D genes are given only for firm matches. Expanded clones are given a class, and other clones once, few, many or no size at all.

clone_size,d_call,j_call,v_call,cdr3_aa,cdr3_nt
-,-,TRBJ2-2,TRBV19,CATKRGHFDTGELFF,TGTGCCACCAAGCGAGGCCATTTTGACACCGGGGAGCTGTTTTTT
-,TRBD1,TRBJ1-2,TRBV6-5,CASRRTGSHGYTF,TGTGCCAGCAGACGGACAGGATCTCATGGCTACACCTTC
-,TRBD1,TRBJ1-4,TRBV6-5,CASSWDRGKEKLFF,TGTGCCAGCAGTTGGGACAGGGGGAAGGAAAAACTGTTTTTT
-,TRBD1,TRBJ2-5,TRBV2,CASRDRVETQYF,TGTGCCAGCAGGGACAGGGTTGAGACCCAGTACTTC
once,-,TRBJ2-2,TRBV12-3/TRBV12-4,CASRPNYTGELFF,TGTGCCAGCAGGCCGAACTACACCGGGGAGCTGTTTTTT
-,TRBD1,TRBJ1-1,TRBV5-4,CASSVGGQGIKSTEAFF,TGTGCCAGCAGCGTCGGGGGACAGGGAATAAAGAGCACTGAAGCTTTCTTT
-,-,TRBJ1-2,TRBV2,CASSADSINYGYTF,TGTGCCAGCAGTGCTGACAGTATTAACTATGGCTACACCTTC
-,-,TRBJ2-6,TRBV18,CASSPQGASGANVLTF,TGTGCCAGCTCACCACAAGGGGCGTCTGGGGCCAACGTCCTGACTTTC
-,-,TRBJ1-2,TRBV19,CASSTPSRVNYRGYTF,TGTGCCAGTAGTACCCCATCCAGGGTGAATTATAGAGGCTACACCTTC
-,TRBD1,TRBJ2-2,TRBV4-2,CASSQDPGQGDTGELFF,TGTGCCAGCAGCCAAGATCCGGGACAGGGAGACACCGGGGAGCTGTTTTTT
-,TRBD1,TRBJ1-6,TRBV5-4,CASSPDRGGNSPLHF,TGTGCCAGCAGCCCAGACAGGGGGGGTAATTCACCCCTCCACTTT
-,TRBD1,TRBJ1-1,TRBV19,CASSERQGRDTEAFF,TGTGCCAGTAGTGAAAGACAGGGGAGGGACACTGAAGCTTTCTTT
-,TRBD1,TRBJ2-6,TRBV28,CASSSPRGSGANVLTF,TGTGCCAGCAGTTCCCCCAGGGGGTCTGGGGCCAACGTCCTGACTTTC
-,-,TRBJ1-2,TRBV9,CASSARDRANYGYTF,TGTGCCAGCAGCGCGCGGGACCGAGCGAACTATGGCTACACCTTC
-,-,TRBJ1-5,TRBV27,CASSRTRVNQPQHF,TGTGCCAGCAGTCGAACACGGGTGAATCAGCCCCAGCATTTT
-,TRBD1,TRBJ1-5,TRBV6-5,CASSDRENQPQHF,TGTGCCAGCTCGGACAGGGAAAATCAGCCCCAGCATTTT
-,TRBD2,TRBJ2-7,TRBV18,CASSRWGGGPLEQYF,TGTGCCAGCTCACGCTGGGGCGGGGGGCCCCTCGAGCAGTACTTC
-,-,TRBJ2-1,TRBV30,CAWSAGWGDEQFF,TGTGCCTGGAGTGCCGGTTGGGGGGATGAGCAGTTCTTC
-,TRBD1,TRBJ2-7,TRBV15,CATSTLHGDSAYEQYF,TGTGCCACCAGCACCCTACATGGGGACAGCGCCTACGAGCAGTACTTC
-,-,TRBJ1-6,TRBV7-3,CASSLTGVSSPLHF,TGTGCCAGCAGCTTAACCGGGGTATCATCACCCCTCCACTTT
-,-,TRBJ1-2,TRBV18,CASSPNKGHLVYGYTF,TGTGCCAGCTCACCTAATAAGGGACACCTAGTCTATGGCTACACCTTC
-,-,TRBJ2-7,TRBV7-3,CASSLDRTYEQYF,TGTGCCAGCAGCCTCGACAGGACCTACGAGCAGTACTTC
-,TRBD1,TRBJ2-3,TRBV2,CASSAEGATTDTQYF,TGTGCCAGCAGTGCCGAGGGGGCGACCACAGATACGCAGTATTTT
-,-,TRBJ2-1,TRBV2,CASSRRGDYNEQFF,TGTGCCAGCAGTAGGCGGGGCGACTACAATGAGCAGTTCTTC
once,-,TRBJ1-5,TRBV30,CAWTPGLSQPQHF,TGTGCCTGGACCCCAGGGTTATCTCAGCCCCAGCATTTT
-,-,TRBJ1-1,TRBV11-1,CASSPQGTPLYTEAFF,TGTGCCAGCAGCCCTCAGGGTACCCCCCTATACACTGAAGCTTTCTTT
-,-,TRBJ1-2,TRBV9,CASSVEPQGTYGYTF,TGTGCCAGCAGCGTAGAGCCCCAGGGTACCTATGGCTACACCTTC
-,TRBD1,TRBJ1-4,TRBV7-9,CATGPPGDRDEKLFF,TGTGCCACAGGGCCCCCCGGGGACAGGGATGAAAAACTGTTTTTT
-,TRBD1,TRBJ1-1,TRBV6-5,CASRDRVGNTEAFF,TGTGCCAGCAGGGACAGGGTAGGGAACACTGAAGCTTTCTTT
-,-,TRBJ1-1,TRBV12-3/TRBV12-4,CASSFQRTEAFF,TGTGCCAGCAGTTTTCAGCGGACTGAAGCTTTCTTT
-,-,TRBJ2-1,TRBV9,CASSPSGGTVSYNEQFF,TGTGCCAGCAGCCCAAGCGGCGGGACGGTCTCCTACAATGAGCAGTTCTTC
-,TRBD2,TRBJ2-2,TRBV5-4,CASSLKVTASGFTGELFF,TGTGCCAGCAGCTTGAAGGTCACCGCTAGCGGGTTCACCGGGGAGCTGTTTTTT
-,TRBD2,TRBJ2-7,TRBV15,CATSGDRTSGRTYEQYF,TGTGCCACCAGCGGAGACCGCACTAGCGGGAGAACCTACGAGCAGTACTTC
-,-,TRBJ2-2,TRBV7-8,CASREQGGDTGELFF,TGTGCCAGCAGGGAACAGGGAGGGGACACCGGGGAGCTGTTTTTT
-,-,TRBJ1-4,TRBV27,CASTPRYRTTNEKLFF,TGTGCCAGCACCCCACGCTACCGAACAACTAATGAAAAACTGTTTTTT
-,TRBD2,TRBJ2-1,TRBV30,CAANWGSGRNEQFF,TGTGCCGCAAACTGGGGTAGCGGGAGGAATGAGCAGTTCTTC
-,-,TRBJ1-1,TRBV12-3/TRBV12-4,CASSFPGNTEAFF,TGTGCCAGCAGTTTCCCCGGGAACACTGAAGCTTTCTTT
-,-,TRBJ2-5,TRBV19,CASTPRAARGETQYF,TGTGCCAGTACCCCTCGGGCTGCGAGAGGGGAGACCCAGTACTTC
-,TRBD1,TRBJ1-5,TRBV19,CASSTRGLSNQPQHF,TGTGCCAGTAGTACCAGGGGGCTTAGCAATCAGCCCCAGCATTTT
-,-,TRBJ2-5,TRBV7-9,CASSYILPLETQYF,TGTGCCAGCAGCTACATACTACCGCTGGAGACCCAGTACTTC
-,TRBD2,TRBJ2-1,TRBV28,CASSPPGTRANEQFF,TGTGCCAGCAGTCCTCCCGGGACTAGGGCCAATGAGCAGTTCTTC
-,TRBD2,TRBJ2-7,TRBV6-2/TRBV6-3,CASSRLAGLFEQYF,TGTGCCAGCAGTCGACTAGCGGGGCTATTCGAGCAGTACTTC
-,-,TRBJ2-3,TRBV19,CASNRRETSTDTQYF,TGTGCCAGTAACCGGCGGGAAACTAGCACAGATACGCAGTATTTT
-,-,TRBJ1-1,TRBV6-6,CASSFPKGGRWTEAFF,TGTGCCAGCAGTTTCCCTAAGGGGGGGCGGTGGACTGAAGCTTTCTTT
-,-,TRBJ2-2,TRBV19,CASSTAGLNTGELFF,TGTGCCAGTAGTACCGCGGGACTCAACACCGGGGAGCTGTTTTTT
-,-,TRBJ2-7,TRBV6-2/TRBV6-3,CASSYSRIIKAGSYEQYF,TGTGCCAGCAGTTACTCGAGGATCATAAAGGCGGGCTCCTACGAGCAGTACTTC
once,-,TRBJ2-3,TRBV4-2,CASSQERWQGITDTQYF,TGTGCCAGCAGCCAAGAAAGATGGCAGGGGATTACAGATACGCAGTATTTT
-,-,TRBJ1-1,TRBV19,CASSARVANTEAFF,TGTGCCAGTAGTGCCAGGGTTGCGAACACTGAAGCTTTCTTT
-,-,TRBJ1-5,TRBV5-4,CASSLAGGNQPQHF,TGTGCCAGCAGCTTGGCAGGTGGCAATCAGCCCCAGCATTTT
-,-,TRBJ1-1,TRBV11-2,CASSLVQGSGTEAFF,TGTGCCAGCAGCTTAGTTCAGGGGTCAGGCACTGAAGCTTTCTTT
-,TRBD2,TRBJ2-2,TRBV29-1,CSVVVSSGITGELFF,TGCAGCGTTGTGGTGTCTAGCGGGATCACCGGGGAGCTGTTTTTT
once,TRBD1,TRBJ1-4,TRBV10-3,CAIRDSEKLFF,TGTGCCATTCGGGACAGCGAAAAACTGTTTTTT